The 22 T cell receptor beta chains below come from one sample, sequenced in a study of T-cell memory formation after mild COVID-19. TCRdb re-called the 5' RACE reads through MiXCR, storing one row per CDR3 protein. The data contain fewer than 550,000 distinct CDR3 sequences, over 15% of them singletons. Sequenced: PBMCs or a T cell subset sorted from them (not recorded which). These TCRs come from an adult woman who had mild COVID-19 (a few samples of this study predate the infection). Cell type and time point are not known.

V gene TRBV9 combines with J gene TRBJ1-5; D remains ambiguous. CDR3 size: 15 residues. Trimming pared 0 bases from V and 0 bases from J, leaving 7 bases between. Germline V gene data show CDR1 as SGDLS and CDR2 as YYNGEE. CDR3 residues: CASSVEGNSNQPQHF. CDR3 DNA sequence: TGTGCCAGCAGCGTAGAAGGGAATAGCAATCAGCCCCAGCATTTT.

This clonotype has ten or more counts. This CDR3 reads CASSPADPRGEHTQYF. DNA of the CDR3: TGTGCCAGCAGCCCGGCGGATCCGCGGGGGGAGCATACGCAGTATTTT. The rearrangement joins TRBV3-1 to TRBJ2-3; the match to TRBD2 covers 8 bases. Germline CDR1 is LGHDT and CDR2 is YNNKEL (reference sequence). Germline trimming cut 4 bases from V and 7 bases from J; bases unmatched to any gene: 13. This CDR3 is 16 amino acids long.

The chain recombines TRBV6-6 with TRBJ2-7, with unresolved D. The V gene lost 0 bases and the J gene lost 1 base, with 7 bases spanning the gap. The CDR3 totals 14 residues. Germline V CDR1 and CDR2: MNHNY, SVGAGI (reference sequence). CDR3 nucleotides: TGTGCCAGCAGTTACTCGCAGGTTTCCTACGAGCAGTACTTC. This codes for CASSYSQVSYEQYF.

The genes are TRBV7-3 and TRBJ2-6; D possibly matches TRBD1 or TRBD2 (5 bases each). The length of the CDR3 is 17 residues. From germline, CDR1 is SGHTA and CDR2 FQGTGA. V was pared by 5 bases and J by 0 bases, with 14 bases between. The CDR3 DNA reads TGTGCCAGCAGCCCCACATGGGGGACCTCTGGGGCCAACGTCCTGACTTTC. Amino acids: CASSPTWGTSGANVLTF. The full variable domain, rest sourced from reference TRBV7-3 and TRBJ2-6, is GAGVSQTPSNKVTEKGKYVELRCDPISGHTALYWYRQSLGQGPEFLIYFQGTGAADDSGLPNDRFFAVRPEGSVSTLKIQRTERGDSAVYLCASSPTWGTSGANVLTFGAGSRLTVL.

This clonotype turned up a few times. The chain uses TRBV5-5 and TRBJ2-5; TRBD2 aligns across 9 bases. Germline CDR1 reads SGHKS; CDR2 reads YYEKEE (reference sequence). This CDR3 is 16 amino acids long. V was clipped by 6 bases and J by 1 base; unmatched bases: 10. The CDR3: CASTPHVAGVQETQYF. The CDR3, as DNA: TGTGCCAGCACCCCACATGTAGCGGGGGTCCAAGAGACCCAGTACTTC.

The V gene is TRBV27, the J gene TRBJ2-2; 8 bases match TRBD1. The CDR3 is 17 amino acids. Trimming removed 1 base from V and 2 bases from J; junction bases left unmatched: 6. Per germline, CDR1 MNHEY and CDR2 SMNVEV (reference sequence). Here the CDR3 reads CASSLFEGTGNTGELFF. The CDR3 DNA follows: TGTGCCAGCAGTTTATTCGAGGGGACAGGCAACACCGGGGAGCTGTTTTTT.

This clonotype came up a few times. The CDR3 sequence: CASRSTGGTPLHF. The CDR3 DNA follows: TGTGCCAGCAGATCAACAGGGGGTACACCCCTCCACTTT. The V call is TRBV11-2, the J call TRBJ1-6, with 8 bases fitting TRBD1. The J segment lost 11 bases and the V segment lost 6 bases, leaving 6 bases of the junction unmatched. Germline CDR1 reads SGHAT; CDR2 reads FQNNGV. The CDR3 totals 13 residues.

This clonotype was counted between two and nine times. The gene calls are TRBV5-4 and TRBJ2-5; 7 nucleotides match TRBD2. The CDR3 totals 17 residues. After removal of 2 bases from V and 5 bases from J, the junction contained 15 bases not matched to a gene. Germline V gene sequence: CDR1 SGHNT, CDR2 YYREEE (reference sequence). The CDR3 is CASSLEIRTSLAETQYF. As DNA, the CDR3 is TGTGCCAGCAGCTTAGAGATTCGGACTAGTCTCGCGGAGACCCAGTACTTC.

This clonotype has more than one count but fewer than ten. The chain has TRBV7-9 and TRBJ1-2; no firm D call. The CDR3 is 12 amino acids. Trimming removed 5 bases from V and 6 bases from J, with 10 bases in between. Germline lookup yields CDR1 SEHNR and CDR2 FQNEAQ (reference sequence). CDR3 residues: CASSPSFDGYTF. The CDR3 nucleotides are TGTGCCAGCAGCCCCTCGTTCGATGGCTACACCTTC.

The V call is TRBV5-6, the J call TRBJ2-1, with unresolved D. The CDR3 extends over 14 amino acids. Germline CDR1 is SGHDT and CDR2 is YYEEEE. V dropped 1 base and J dropped 0 bases, with 5 bases sitting between them. CDR3 in amino acids: CASSLYPSYNEQFF. CDR3 in DNA: TGTGCCAGCAGCTTGTACCCCTCCTACAATGAGCAGTTCTTC.

The rearrangement joins TRBV24-1 to TRBJ2-2; D call uncertain. The CDR3 is 14 residues long. V lost 6 bases and J 3 bases, leaving 10 bases between the germline ends. CDR1 is KGHDR, CDR2 SFDVKD, per germline. The DNA for the CDR3 is TGTGCCACCAGTACTGGCAGCTACACCGGGGAGCTGTTTTTT. This codes for CATSTGSYTGELFF.

A few counts support this clonotype. The chain combines TRBV6-1 with TRBJ1-1; no definite D call. This CDR3 is 11 amino acids long. Germline assignment: CDR1 MNHNS and CDR2 SASEGT. Trimming left V 1 base short and J 11 bases short, with 8 bases between. In nucleotides, the CDR3 is TGTGCCAGCAGTGAAGTAGGGCCGGCTTTCTTT. It yields the protein CASSEVGPAFF.

The chain has TRBV10-3 and TRBJ1-1; D is unresolved. Per the germline V gene, CDR1 is ENHRY and CDR2 is SYGVKD. This CDR3 is built from 13 residues. V was shortened by 4 bases and J by 0 bases, with 6 bases between the two germline ends. The CDR3 protein is CAISAALNTEAFF. The DNA for the CDR3 is TGTGCCATCAGTGCTGCACTGAACACTGAAGCTTTCTTT.

CDR3 bases: TGTGCCAGCTCACCAAGGGACTTGGGGGAGACCCAGTACTTC. It encodes CASSPRDLGETQYF. V usage is TRBV18 and J usage is TRBJ2-5; perhaps TRBD2 as D (6 bases). This CDR3 is built from 14 residues. From germline, CDR1 is KGHSH and CDR2 LQKENI. Trimming removed 2 bases from V and 5 bases from J, with 12 bases in between. Full variable domain (rest looked up from reference TRBV18 and TRBJ2-5): NAGVMQNPRHLVRRRGQEARLRCSPMKGHSHVYWYRQLPEEGLKFMVYLQKENIIDESGMPKERFSAEFPKEGPSILRIQQVVRGDSAAYFCASSPRDLGETQYFGPGTRLLVL.

The rearrangement uses TRBV12-5 and TRBJ2-5; no firm D call. In germline, CDR1 is LGHNT, CDR2 FRNRAP. V lost 6 bases and J lost 5, with 13 bases in between. The CDR3 totals 13 residues. The DNA of the CDR3 is TGTGCTAGTGGGGGCCCGGTGAAGGAGACCCAGTACTTC. Protein: CASGGPVKETQYF.

This clonotype was seen a few times. The genes are TRBV20-1 and TRBJ2-7; tentative D call: TRBD1 (6 bases). Trimming took off 1 base at V and 7 bases at J, with 14 bases between the two ends. Germline V gene sequence: CDR1 DFQATT, CDR2 SNEGSKA (reference sequence). This CDR3 is built from 13 residues. CDR3 in amino acids: CSARGQARGEQYF. The CDR3 coding sequence is TGCAGTGCTAGAGGACAGGCCAGGGGTGAGCAGTACTTC.

This clonotype was counted a few times. The J gene is TRBJ2-3, the V gene TRBV7-6; 8 positions agree with TRBD2. This CDR3 spans 17 amino acids. V lost 1 base and J lost 3; bases outside the gene matches: 9. CDR1 and CDR2 from the germline V gene are SGHVS and FNYEAQ. CDR3 coding DNA: TGTGCCAGCAGCTTAGGAGCCGGCGGGGGGAGAACAGATACGCAGTATTTT. It specifies CASSLGAGGGRTDTQYF.

This clonotype was detected a few times. V and J are TRBV7-2 and TRBJ2-1, with D maybe TRBD2 (6 bases). CDR1 is SGHTA and CDR2 is FQGNSA in the germline V gene. The length of the CDR3 is 14 residues. Deletions cut 1 base from V and 8 bases from J, with 12 bases between. The CDR3 here is CASSLEWRGDEQFF. The CDR3 DNA reads TGTGCCAGCAGCTTAGAGTGGCGGGGAGATGAGCAGTTCTTC.

The V and J genes are TRBV6-5 and TRBJ2-3; D gene uncertain. The CDR3 extends over 15 amino acids. Germline CDR1 MNHEY, CDR2 SVGAGI. Trimming removed 4 bases at V and 6 bases at J, with 17 bases between. The CDR3: CASSSYSAVGDTQYF. Here the CDR3 DNA reads TGTGCCAGCAGTTCCTATTCCGCTGTAGGGGATACGCAGTATTTT.

This clonotype was found a few times. The gene calls are TRBV14 and TRBJ2-1, with unresolved D. Trimming left V 1 base short and J 12 bases short, with 22 bases between. The CDR3 is made up of 16 amino acids. Germline V gives CDR1 SGHDN, CDR2 FVKESK. CDR3 region: CASSQVSVRKSLLQFF. DNA for the CDR3: TGTGCCAGCAGCCAAGTCTCAGTCCGGAAAAGTCTCCTGCAGTTCTTC.

The chain couples TRBV7-6 to TRBJ1-1, with 10 bases matching TRBD1. From germline, CDR1 is SGHVS and CDR2 FNYEAQ. V lost 1 base and J lost 11; bases outside the gene matches: 4. The length of the CDR3 is 13 residues. Here the CDR3 reads CASSLGQGARAFF. In nucleotides, the CDR3 is TGTGCCAGCAGCTTAGGACAGGGGGCGAGGGCTTTCTTT.

The chain carries TRBV6-6 and TRBJ2-5; D gene uncertain. The CDR3 is 13 residues long. Trimming took off 6 bases at V and 4 bases at J, with 12 bases between the two ends. CDR1 is MNHNY, CDR2 SVGAGI, per germline (reference sequence). CDR3 coding DNA: TGTGCCAGCAGGTCCAGCGCTGTAGAGACCCAGTACTTC. This encodes CASRSSAVETQYF.